The 30 T cell receptor beta chains reported below all come from one sample, sequenced in a study of cytomegalovirus exposure and HLA in healthy donors. PCR employed 60 Vbeta and 13 Jbeta primers. The table came from immunoSEQ multiplex PCR; TCRdb's copy has only in-frame clones and leaves some out. The data hold over 200,000 clones, with more than 75% observed a single time. The specimen was PBMCs. The receptors stem from a male donor in good health and CMV-seronegative.

This chain links TRBV5-3 with TRBJ1-5, with D tentatively TRBD1 (6 bases). TRBV5-3 is flagged as an ORF with uncertain function. V was trimmed by 4 bases and J by 0 bases, leaving 11 bases between them. This CDR3 is 15 amino acids long. The CDR3 sequence is CARSPDSNSNQPQHF. As DNA, the CDR3 is TGTGCCAGAAGCCCGGACAGTAATAGCAATCAGCCCCAGCATTTT.

V gene TRBV27 combines with J gene TRBJ1-5; D uncertain. From germline, CDR1 is MNHEY and CDR2 SMNVEV (reference sequence). V shed 5 bases and J shed 0 bases, with 14 bases lying between them. The CDR3 loop spans 16 amino acids. CDR3 DNA sequence: TGTGCCAGCAGTCGGGAGGCCGATTATAGCAATCAGCCCCAGCATTTT. The encoded protein is CASSREADYSNQPQHF.

This clone appeared a single time. The chain recombines TRBV6-1 with TRBJ2-1, with TRBD2 identical over 9 bases. The CDR3 is 15 residues long. V lost 3 bases to trimming and J lost 6 bases; unmatched junction nucleotides: 6. Looked up from germline, CDR1 is MNHNS and CDR2 is SASEGT. The CDR3 here is CASSDRLAASNEQFF. The CDR3 nucleotides are TGTGCCAGCAGTGACCGACTAGCGGCGAGCAATGAGCAGTTCTTC.

V usage is TRBV11-2 and J usage is TRBJ1-2; D is unclear. This CDR3 region has 13 residues. CDR1 and CDR2 from the germline V gene are SGHAT and FQNNGV. V dropped 1 base and J dropped 3 bases, with 6 bases sitting between them. This CDR3 is CASSLATDYGYTF. CDR3 coding DNA: TGTGCCAGCAGCTTAGCCACGGACTATGGCTACACCTTC. Full variable domain (rest looked up from reference TRBV11-2 and TRBJ1-2): EAGVAQSPRYKIIEKRQSVAFWCNPISGHATLYWYQQILGQGPKLLIQFQNNGVVDDSQLPKDRFSAERLKGVDSTLKIQPAKLEDSAVYLCASSLATDYGYTFGSGTRLTVV.

The J gene is TRBJ1-2, the V gene TRBV7-2; TRBD1 is a possible D gene (6 bases). Germline V gives CDR1 SGHTA, CDR2 FQGNSA. The CDR3 contains 15 residues. With 4 bases removed from V and 2 bases from J, the gap between germline ends came to 14 bases. This CDR3 is CASSSPGQPNYGYTF. CDR3 in DNA: TGTGCCAGCAGCTCTCCGGGACAACCGAACTATGGCTACACCTTC.

The V and J genes are TRBV6-6 and TRBJ2-7; 10 nucleotides line up with TRBD1. The CDR3 contains 15 residues. Trimming removed 6 bases from V and 1 base from J; junction bases left unmatched: 6. Germline-derived CDR1 and CDR2 are MNHNY and SVGAGI (reference sequence). In DNA, the CDR3 is TGTGCCAGCAGCATGGGGACAGGGGCTTCCTACGAGCAGTACTTC. Protein product: CASSMGTGASYEQYF.

V usage is TRBV19 and J usage is TRBJ1-5; D is unclear. CDR3 size: 13 residues. The ends were cut back, 6 bases at V and 4 bases at J, with 10 bases in the middle. Per germline, CDR1 LNHDA and CDR2 SQIVND (reference sequence). CDR3 in DNA: TGTGCCAGTAGGGAGCCGGCTAATCAGCCCCAGCATTTT. It specifies CASREPANQPQHF.

The chain links TRBV7-6 to TRBJ2-2; 9 bases match TRBD2. This CDR3 spans 18 amino acids. V was clipped by 1 base and J by 6 bases; unmatched bases: 12. Germline CDR1 SGHVS, CDR2 FNYEAQ. The CDR3 loop reads CASSLGLSAGGPAGELFF. The CDR3, as DNA: TGTGCCAGCAGCTTAGGTCTGTCGGCGGGAGGGCCCGCCGGGGAGCTGTTTTTT. Full variable domain (missing parts from reference TRBV7-6 and TRBJ2-2): GAGVSQSPRYKVTKRGQDVALRCDPISGHVSLYWYRQALGQGPEFLTYFNYEAQQDKSGLPNDRFSAERPEGSISTLTIQRTEQRDSAMYRCASSLGLSAGGPAGELFFGEGSRLTVL.

The chain uses TRBV7-8 and TRBJ1-1; 9 nucleotides align to TRBD1. CDR3 length: 14 amino acids. V was pared by 5 bases and J by 3 bases, with 4 bases of the junction left unmatched. Germline CDR1 reads SGHVS; CDR2 reads FQNEAQ. For the CDR3, the DNA is TGTGCCAGCAGCCCAACAGGGGGCTACACTGAAGCTTTCTTT. It translates to CASSPTGGYTEAFF. Variable domain in full (rest from reference TRBV7-8 and TRBJ1-1): GAGVSQSPRYKVAKRGQDVALRCDPISGHVSLFWYQQALGQGPEFLTYFQNEAQLDKSGLPSDRFFAERPEGSVSTLKIQRTQQEDSAVYLCASSPTGGYTEAFFGQGTRLTVV.

The chain combines TRBV27 with TRBJ1-5, with a tentative D call TRBD1 (5 bases). In germline, CDR1 is MNHEY, CDR2 SMNVEV (reference sequence). Trimming took off 4 bases at V and 0 bases at J, with 10 bases between the two ends. The length of the CDR3 is 15 residues. As DNA, the CDR3 is TGTGCCAGCAGTTCGGACATCTATAGCAATCAGCCCCAGCATTTT. This codes for CASSSDIYSNQPQHF.

The V and J genes are TRBV7-2 and TRBJ2-3, with D unclear. Trimming left V 1 base short and J 4 bases short, with 9 bases between. Germline V CDR1 and CDR2: SGHTA, FQGNSA. The CDR3 length is 14 residues. In DNA, the CDR3 is TGTGCCAGCAGCTTAGTCCGGAGCCCAGATACGCAGTATTTT. Its protein is CASSLVRSPDTQYF.

V is TRBV9 and J is TRBJ2-1, with 7 bases matching TRBD2. CDR1 and CDR2 (germline): SGDLS, YYNGEE. The V segment lost 0 bases and the J segment 5 bases; nucleotides outside the gene matches: 8. There are 16 residues in the CDR3. The CDR3 DNA is TGTGCCAGCAGCGTAGCGGGAGGAGGATATGACAATGAGCAGTTCTTC. This codes for CASSVAGGGYDNEQFF.

Notes on this clone: Other DNA sequences from this sample encode an identical CDR3 as well. V gene TRBV9 combines with J gene TRBJ2-7; D might be TRBD1 (5 bases). This CDR3 region has 14 residues. V lost 0 bases and J lost 4, with 11 bases in between. CDR1 is SGDLS, CDR2 YYNGEE, per germline. This CDR3 is CASSVGQGPYEQYF. In nucleotides, the CDR3 is TGTGCCAGCAGCGTAGGGCAGGGCCCGTACGAGCAGTACTTC.

The chain is built from TRBV7-9 and TRBJ2-1; TRBD2 aligns across 10 bases. Germline V lookup: CDR1 SEHNR, CDR2 FQNEAQ (reference sequence). The length of the CDR3 is 17 residues. After removal of 4 bases from V and 3 bases from J, the junction contained 9 bases not matched to a gene. The CDR3 region has the DNA TGTGCCAGCAGCTACGGCCGACTAGCGGGTAGCTACAATGAGCAGTTCTTC. It is translated as CASSYGRLAGSYNEQFF.

The rearrangement joins TRBV28 to TRBJ1-3; TRBD1 is a possible D gene (6 bases). CDR1 is MDHEN and CDR2 is SYDVKM in the germline V gene. There are 13 residues in the CDR3. Trimming removed 5 bases at V and 9 bases at J, with 14 bases between. The CDR3 reads CASSPGTNSTIYF. The CDR3 nucleotides are TGTGCCAGCAGTCCCGGGACAAATTCCACCATATATTTT.

This chain links TRBV6-1 with TRBJ1-6, with 7 bases identical to TRBD1. Germline lookup yields CDR1 MNHNS and CDR2 SASEGT. V shed 6 bases, J shed 9 bases, and the junction held 8 bases outside the gene matches. CDR3 length: 14 residues. The CDR3 DNA is TGTGCCAGCAGGGAGACAGGGTCGGGTTCACCCCTCCACTTT. Translated, it gives CASRETGSGSPLHF.

This clone was observed a handful of times. The chain joins TRBV7-9 to TRBJ2-1, with no clear D. The CDR3 covers 15 residues. Trimming cost V 0 bases and J 3 bases, with 9 bases left between them. Germline lookup yields CDR1 SEHNR and CDR2 FQNEAQ (reference sequence). The CDR3 spells CASSLALASYNEQFF. Here the CDR3 DNA reads TGTGCCAGCAGCTTAGCGCTTGCTAGCTACAATGAGCAGTTCTTC.

The rearrangement joins TRBV18 to TRBJ1-2; D uncertain. V was shortened by 3 bases and J by 9 bases, with 14 bases between the two germline ends. The V gene's germline CDR1 is KGHSH and CDR2 LQKENI. The CDR3 loop spans 13 amino acids. The CDR3 loop reads CASSPSELNSYTF. The CDR3 coding sequence is TGTGCCAGCTCACCTTCAGAATTGAATAGCTACACCTTC.

The CDR3 reads CASSLVLQDSTF. Here the CDR3 DNA reads TGTGCCAGCAGCTTGGTTCTGCAGGACTCCACCTTC. The chain combines TRBV5-4 with TRBJ1-2; D gene ambiguous. The CDR3 consists of 12 residues. Per the germline V gene, CDR1 is SGHNT and CDR2 is YYREEE (reference sequence). V was shortened by 0 bases and J by 13 bases, with 13 bases between the two germline ends.

The chain has TRBV11-2 and TRBJ2-7; no clear D gene. Germline loops: CDR1 SGHAT, CDR2 FQNNGV. This CDR3 is 12 amino acids long. V was trimmed by 1 base and J by 4 bases, leaving 5 bases between them. The CDR3 nucleotides are TGTGCCAGCAGCTTAGCCAGATACGAGCAGTACTTC. Its translation is CASSLARYEQYF.

The chain recombines TRBV29-1 with TRBJ1-1; no clear D. This CDR3 is built from 11 residues. CDR1 and CDR2 from the germline V gene are SQVTM and ANQGSEA. Trimming took off 4 bases at V and 8 bases at J, with 11 bases between the two ends. The CDR3 sequence is CSVVRAPEAFF. CDR3 DNA sequence: TGCAGCGTTGTGCGGGCACCCGAAGCTTTCTTT.

The chain carries TRBV5-1 and TRBJ2-2, with 7 bases identical to TRBD1. CDR3 length: 14 residues. Unmatched junction bases numbered 6, after V lost 5 bases and J lost 5 bases. CDR1 is SGHRS and CDR2 is YFSETQ in the germline V gene. Here the CDR3 reads CASSRQGLTGELFF. CDR3 coding DNA: TGCGCCAGCAGTCGACAGGGTCTAACCGGGGAGCTGTTTTTT.

The rearrangement uses TRBV30 and TRBJ1-2; D gene uncertain. The CDR3 runs 14 residues. The V and J ends lost 4 bases and 2 bases respectively, with 14 bases between them. In germline, CDR1 is GTSNPN, CDR2 SVGIG (reference sequence). CDR3 in amino acids: CAWTRGFQNYGYTF. In DNA form, the CDR3 reads TGTGCCTGGACCCGGGGTTTCCAGAACTATGGCTACACCTTC.

The chain links TRBV4-1 to TRBJ2-7, with 9 bases that match TRBD1. CDR1 and CDR2 from the germline V gene are MGHRA and YSYEKL. Losses at the gene ends were 3 bases for V and 4 bases for J; bases not matched to a gene: 7. The CDR3 runs 15 residues. The CDR3 DNA is TGCGCCAGCAGCCACATGGGGACAGGGTTGTACGAGCAGTACTTC. This codes for CASSHMGTGLYEQYF.

The chain uses TRBV18 and TRBJ2-5, with D perhaps matching TRBD2 (6 bases). Germline lookup yields CDR1 KGHSH and CDR2 LQKENI. V lost 4 bases and J 2 bases, leaving 20 bases between the germline ends. This CDR3 has 17 amino acids. The CDR3 loop is CASSREAGIGGQETQYF. The CDR3 DNA follows: TGTGCCAGCTCACGCGAAGCCGGGATCGGGGGACAAGAGACCCAGTACTTC.

CDR3 amino acids: CASSSGRMDEQYF. The DNA of the CDR3 is TGTGCCAGCAGTAGCGGGAGGATGGACGAGCAGTACTTC. The chain employs TRBV27 and TRBJ2-5; 9 bases are a match to TRBD2. The J call is in doubt because the DNA end fits TRBJ2-7 better. Germline V CDR1 and CDR2: MNHEY, SMNVEV (reference sequence). This CDR3 is built from 13 residues.

The chain is built from TRBV11-2 and TRBJ2-5; the match to TRBD1 covers 7 bases. The ends lost 8 bases at V and 9 bases at J; junction bases unmatched: 18. Germline V gives CDR1 SGHAT, CDR2 FQNNGV. The CDR3 has 15 amino acids. In DNA form, the CDR3 reads TGTGCCAGCCAAAAACACCGCCAGGGGGTTTCGGCCCAGTACTTC. Translating gives CASQKHRQGVSAQYF.

The V call is TRBV27, the J call TRBJ1-4, with unresolved D. Germline V lookup: CDR1 MNHEY, CDR2 SMNVEV (reference sequence). The CDR3 extends over 14 amino acids. V was shortened by 3 bases and J by 7 bases, with 12 bases between the two germline ends. CDR3 amino acids: CASSLVPGPEKLFF. The CDR3 DNA follows: TGTGCCAGCAGTTTGGTCCCTGGGCCTGAAAAACTGTTTTTT. Based on the CDR3 plus reference TRBV27 and TRBJ1-4, the full variable domain is EAQVTQNPRYLITVTGKKLTVTCSQNMNHEYMSWYRQDPGLGLRQIYYSMNVEVTDKGDVPEGYKVSRKEKRNFPLILESPSPNQTSLYFCASSLVPGPEKLFFGSGTQLSVL.

This clone appeared once. This chain links TRBV6-6 with TRBJ2-7; 10 bases map to TRBD1. CDR1 is MNHNY and CDR2 is SVGAGI in the germline V gene (reference sequence). The CDR3 contains 15 residues. The V segment lost 2 bases and the J segment 1 base; nucleotides outside the gene matches: 2. In DNA, the CDR3 is TGTGCCAGCAGTTACCGGACAGGGGGGTCCTACGAGCAGTACTTC. This codes for CASSYRTGGSYEQYF.

The V and J genes are TRBV28 and TRBJ2-7, with 8 nucleotides matching TRBD1. Germline trimming cut 6 bases from V and 6 bases from J; bases unmatched to any gene: 13. Germline CDR1 is MDHEN and CDR2 is SYDVKM. This CDR3 comprises 15 residues. CDR3 DNA: TGTGCCAGCAGGACACGGACAGGGCCCCCCGGCGAGCAGTACTTC. Translation gives CASRTRTGPPGEQYF.